This T cell receptor beta chain originates from a study of PD-1 blockade in classical Hodgkin lymphoma. Broader study findings: In CD4+ cells, TCR diversity went up significantly by C4D1, but in CD8+ cells it did not.

This clone has more than one count but fewer than ten. Its antigen is unknown. No patient escaped relapse after autologous stem cell transplantation, and brentuximab vedotin exposure varied. Trimming took off 5 bases at V and 3 bases at J, with 13 bases between the two ends. The CDR3 length is 14 residues. CDR1 and CDR2 (germline): LNHDA, SQIVND (reference sequence). Profiling relied on immunoSEQ multiplex PCR, and the TCRdb table lists in-frame clones only, not all of them. The profile covers 25,000 to 30,000 clones, with about nine tenths appearing a single time and 2% to 3% taken by the ten largest.

The clonotype comes from a human donor with classical Hodgkin lymphoma. Sequencing used peripheral blood mononuclear cells (PBMCs), obtained at baseline. V is TRBV19 and J is TRBJ1-2, with D possibly matching TRBD1 (5 bases). Here the CDR3 DNA reads TGTGCCAGTAGTGACTCCGGGACGGACTATGGCTACACCTTC. Translating it yields CASSDSGTDYGYTF.